The rows below give T cell receptor beta chains drawn from one sample of a study of blood T cell repertoires in COVID-19. Using immunoSEQ multiplex PCR, the repertoire was profiled, and TCRdb retains in-frame clones only, with some absent. The sample includes roughly 400,000 clones, 80% to 90% of them seen just once. The material sequenced was PBMCs or T cells enriched from blood (not recorded which). The receptor set was obtained from a man aged 25 to 40 who had recovered from COVID-19. CDR3s include the opening cysteine and the closing phenylalanine or tryptophan. Each record gives: V gene, clone size, J gene, D gene, CDR3 protein, CDR3 DNA. D genes are given only for firm matches. Not all rows give a size; the values are once, few, many and, for expanded clones, a class.

TRBV7-3	NA	TRBJ2-3	TRBD2	CASSLVPAGVDTQYF	TGTGCCAGCAGCTTAGTCCCAGCGGGAGTAGATACGCAGTATTTT
TRBV6-4	NA	TRBJ2-1	TRBD2	CASSDGTSGQGNEQFF	TGTGCCAGCAGTGACGGGACTAGCGGCCAGGGGAATGAGCAGTTCTTC
TRBV11-2	NA	TRBJ2-7	TRBD2	CASSPNRREGYEQYF	TGTGCCAGCAGCCCTAACAGGCGGGAGGGATACGAGCAGTACTTC
TRBV30	NA	TRBJ1-5	NA	CAWSAKNRGQPQHF	TGTGCCTGGAGTGCAAAGAACCGGGGTCAGCCCCAGCATTTT
TRBV2	NA	TRBJ1-4	NA	CASSEISEKLFF	TGTGCCAGCAGTGAAATAAGCGAAAAACTGTTTTTT
TRBV19	once	TRBJ1-3	TRBD1	CASSPLPGQGGNTIYF	TGTGCCAGTAGTCCCCTCCCCGGACAGGGGGGAAACACCATATATTTT
TRBV5-1	NA	TRBJ2-7	TRBD1	CASSKPGQGFYEQYF	TGCGCCAGCAGCAAACCGGGACAGGGTTTTTACGAGCAGTACTTC
TRBV2	NA	TRBJ1-1	NA	CASYNGGGWTEAFF	TGTGCCAGCTATAATGGCGGGGGATGGACTGAAGCTTTCTTT
TRBV4-1	NA	TRBJ2-1	TRBD1	CASSQEVPGQWQFF	TGCGCCAGCAGCCAAGAGGTCCCGGGACAGTGGCAGTTCTTC
TRBV28	NA	TRBJ1-5	NA	CASRVREAQPQHF	TGTGCCAGCAGGGTGAGGGAAGCCCAGCCCCAGCATTTT
TRBV19	NA	TRBJ2-3	TRBD2	CASSIREGLPDTQYF	TGTGCCAGTAGTATCCGGGAGGGCCTCCCAGATACGCAGTATTTT
TRBV11-2	NA	TRBJ2-1	TRBD2	CASSFRTSGDNEQFF	TGTGCCAGCAGCTTTCGGACTAGCGGGGACAATGAGCAGTTCTTC
TRBV6-2/TRBV6-3	NA	TRBJ2-5	NA	CASSYPNGGGVRGETQYF	TGTGCCAGCAGTTACCCCAATGGTGGCGGGGTCCGGGGGGAGACCCAGTACTTC
TRBV18	NA	TRBJ2-7	TRBD1	CASSPRTGVYSFYEQYF	TGTGCCAGCTCACCACGGACAGGGGTTTATTCTTTTTACGAGCAGTACTTC
TRBV5-1	NA	TRBJ1-4	TRBD1	CASSPGQGEYPNEKLFF	TGCGCCAGCAGCCCGGGACAGGGGGAATATCCTAATGAAAAACTGTTTTTT
TRBV5-4	NA	TRBJ2-7	NA	CASSAGALYEQYF	TGTGCCAGCAGTGCGGGGGCTCTGTACGAGCAGTACTTC
TRBV28	NA	TRBJ2-2	TRBD2	CASSLRGTSGITTGELFF	TGTGCCAGCAGTTTAAGGGGGACTAGCGGGATTACCACCGGGGAGCTGTTTTTT
TRBV5-1	NA	TRBJ2-7	TRBD2	CASSLTSGEAYEQYF	TGCGCCAGCAGCTTGACTAGCGGGGAAGCCTACGAGCAGTACTTC
TRBV12-3/TRBV12-4	NA	TRBJ2-5	TRBD2	CASSLPLGRDRHF	TGTGCCAGCAGCCTCCCCCTAGGGAGGGATCGGCACTTC
TRBV6-5	NA	TRBJ2-2	NA	CASSPRTTAAGELFF	TGTGCCAGCAGTCCCCGGACAACGGCCGCCGGGGAGCTGTTTTTT
TRBV4-1	NA	TRBJ1-6	NA	CASSQDSGGSYNSPLHF	TGCGCCAGCAGCCAAGATTCCGGGGGGTCCTATAATTCACCCCTCCACTTT
TRBV30	NA	TRBJ1-2	TRBD1	CAWSVLRGQGGYTF	TGTGCCTGGAGTGTACTAAGGGGGCAGGGTGGCTACACCTTC
TRBV28	NA	TRBJ1-1	NA	CASSLYGGGTEAFF	TGTGCCAGCAGTTTATATGGGGGAGGAACTGAAGCTTTCTTT
TRBV2	NA	TRBJ2-3	NA	CASSKGGVSTDTQYF	TGTGCCAGCAGCAAAGGGGGAGTTAGTACAGATACGCAGTATTTT
TRBV28	NA	TRBJ1-1	NA	CASSRTRTEAFF	TGTGCCAGCAGTCGGACAAGGACTGAAGCTTTCTTT
TRBV10-3	NA	TRBJ1-2	NA	CAISEPQGGGFENYGYTF	TGTGCCATCAGTGAGCCCCAGGGCGGGGGTTTTGAAAACTATGGCTACACCTTC
TRBV19	few	TRBJ1-5	TRBD1	CASSIGQGKKGSQPQHF	TGTGCCAGTAGTATCGGACAGGGGAAGAAGGGAAGTCAGCCCCAGCATTTT
TRBV11-2	NA	TRBJ2-7	TRBD1	CASSLGTGGAVHF	TGTGCCAGCAGCTTAGGGACAGGGGGCGCCGTTCACTTC
TRBV11-1	NA	TRBJ2-7	NA	CASSSGEGMGYEQYF	TGTGCCAGCAGCTCAGGAGAGGGAATGGGTTACGAGCAGTACTTC
TRBV11-2	NA	TRBJ1-1	NA	CASSYYRDTEAFF	TGTGCCAGCAGTTACTACAGGGACACTGAAGCTTTCTTT
TRBV6-5	NA	TRBJ2-7	NA	CASSAGPAGSYEQYF	TGTGCCAGCAGCGCGGGACCTGCAGGATCCTACGAGCAGTACTTC
TRBV7-6	NA	TRBJ2-7	TRBD2	CASSLFSGGSTHEQYF	TGTGCCAGCAGCTTGTTCTCTGGCGGGAGCACCCACGAGCAGTACTTC
TRBV5-1	NA	TRBJ1-3	TRBD1	CASSQTGQKNTIYF	TGCGCCAGCAGCCAAACGGGACAGAAAAACACCATATATTTT
TRBV7-9	NA	TRBJ1-4	NA	CASSPGTAEKLFF	TGTGCCAGCAGCCCCGGTACCGCTGAAAAACTGTTTTTT
TRBV4-1	NA	TRBJ2-7	TRBD1	CASSRQGATYEQYF	TGCGCCAGCAGTCGACAGGGGGCGACCTACGAGCAGTACTTC
TRBV10-3	NA	TRBJ2-5	TRBD1	CAISEETGARETQYF	TGTGCCATCAGTGAGGAAACAGGGGCCCGCGAGACCCAGTACTTC
TRBV7-8	NA	TRBJ1-2	NA	CASSSSLAYGYTF	TGTGCCAGCAGTTCTTCTTTGGCCTATGGCTACACCTTC
TRBV5-1	NA	TRBJ2-7	NA	CASSAGSYEQYF	TGCGCCAGCAGCGCCGGGTCCTACGAGCAGTACTTC
TRBV28	NA	TRBJ2-2	NA	CASSHVLTTNTGELFF	TGTGCCAGCAGTCACGTTTTAACTACTAACACCGGGGAGCTGTTTTTT
TRBV3-1/TRBV3-2	NA	TRBJ1-2	TRBD1	CASSQDWDRGLYGYTF	TGTGCCAGCAGCCAAGATTGGGACAGGGGGCTCTATGGCTACACCTTC